At least ten counts were recorded for the clone carrying this T cell receptor beta chain. The data were taken from a study of T cells after yellow fever vaccination. Trimming cost V 2 bases and J 8 bases; bases outside gene matches: 5. The CDR3 loop spans 13 amino acids. TCRdb re-called the 5' RACE reads through MiXCR, storing one row per CDR3 protein. The sample holds 400,000 or so distinct CDR3 sequences, under 7.5% seen once. The rearrangement links TRBV12-3 or TRBV12-4 to TRBJ1-1; 7 bases line up with TRBD1. Sequenced here: PBMCs, sampled 5 days after the yellow fever booster vaccination. This TCR came from a man younger than 40 who received the YFV17D yellow fever vaccine. CDR3 residues: CASSLTVRGEAFF. The CDR3 DNA reads as TGTGCCAGCAGTTTAACCGTCAGGGGGGAAGCTTTCTTT.